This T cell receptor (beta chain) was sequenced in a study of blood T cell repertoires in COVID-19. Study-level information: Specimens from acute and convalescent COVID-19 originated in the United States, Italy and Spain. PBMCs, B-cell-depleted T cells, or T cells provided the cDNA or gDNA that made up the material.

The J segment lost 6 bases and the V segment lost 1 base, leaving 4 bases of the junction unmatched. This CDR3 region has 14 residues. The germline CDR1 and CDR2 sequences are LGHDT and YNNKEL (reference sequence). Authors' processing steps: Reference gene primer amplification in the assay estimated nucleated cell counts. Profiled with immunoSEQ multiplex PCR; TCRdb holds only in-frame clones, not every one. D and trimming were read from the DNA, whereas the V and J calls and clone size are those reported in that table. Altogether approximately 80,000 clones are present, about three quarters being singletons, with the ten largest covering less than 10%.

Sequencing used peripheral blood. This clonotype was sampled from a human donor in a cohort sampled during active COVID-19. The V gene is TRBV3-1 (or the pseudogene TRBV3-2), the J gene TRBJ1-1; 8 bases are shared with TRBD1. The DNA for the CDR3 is TGTGCCAGCAGCCAAGGGACAGGGTCACCTGAAGCTTTCTTT. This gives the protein CASSQGTGSPEAFF.